A selection of T cell receptor beta chains follows, all from one sample in a study of blood T cell repertoires in COVID-19. Only in-frame clones appear in the TCRdb table, and some are missing; sequencing was by immunoSEQ multiplex PCR. The repertoire holds roughly 190,000 clones, with roughly four fifths as singletons. Sequenced: PBMCs or T cells enriched from blood (not recorded which). The receptors shown here come from a man between 40 and 49 years old who had recovered from COVID-19. Each CDR3 is given with its conserved first and last residue. A D gene is named only where the DNA matches it firmly. Rows may omit the clone size; those that give it use once, few, many or a size class.

TRBV6-1	NA	TRBJ2-7	NA	TGTGCCAGCAGTGATAGCTACGAGCAGTACTTC	CASSDSYEQYF
TRBV28	NA	TRBJ1-6	NA	TGTGCCAGCAGTCCAGCGGGTAGGACCAATTCACCCCTCCACTTT	CASSPAGRTNSPLHF
TRBV27	NA	TRBJ1-2	NA	TGTGCCAGCAGTTTCAGGGTACCGGGTTGGTATGGCTACACCTTC	CASSFRVPGWYGYTF
TRBV21-1	NA	TRBJ1-5	NA	TGTGCCAGCACCCCAAAAACCCCGGGATTAAGCAATCAGCCCCAGCATTTT	CASTPKTPGLSNQPQHF
TRBV29-1	TRBD1	TRBJ1-2	NA	TGCAGCGTTCCGGGACAGGAGAACTATGGCTACACCTTC	CSVPGQENYGYTF
TRBV14	NA	TRBJ2-2	NA	TGTGCCAGCAGCCAGGTGGGACACAACACCGGGGAGCTGTTTTTT	CASSQVGHNTGELFF
TRBV7-2	NA	TRBJ1-5	NA	TGTGCCAGCAGCTTAAGCCATAGCAATCAGCCCCAGCATTTT	CASSLSHSNQPQHF
TRBV3-1/TRBV3-2	TRBD2	TRBJ2-1	NA	TGTGCCAGCAGCCAAGATAGTACGACTAGCGCAAGCTCCTACAATGAGCAGTTCTTC	CASSQDSTTSASSYNEQFF
TRBV5-6	TRBD1	TRBJ2-5	NA	TGTGCCAGCAGCTTGGCGAGGGACAGGGCTCAAGAGACCCAGTACTTC	CASSLARDRAQETQYF
TRBV7-3	TRBD1	TRBJ2-1	NA	TGTGCCAGCAGCTTCTCCTGGACAGGGGGGAGTGAGCAGTTCTTC	CASSFSWTGGSEQFF
TRBV27	TRBD2	TRBJ2-2	NA	TGTGCCACCGGACTAGCGGGAGCGCCCGGGGAGCTGTTTTTT	CATGLAGAPGELFF
TRBV10-3	NA	TRBJ1-4	NA	TGTGCCATCAGCTCAGGGGCAACTAATGAAAAACTGTTTTTT	CAISSGATNEKLFF
TRBV29-1	NA	TRBJ2-7	NA	TGCAGCGTTGAAGAACAGAGCTCCTACGAGCAGTACTTC	CSVEEQSSYEQYF
TRBV9	NA	TRBJ2-7	once	TGTGCCAGCAGCGTAGGGGGCGGTCCCGAGCAGTACTTC	CASSVGGGPEQYF
TRBV24-1	TRBD2	TRBJ2-5	NA	TGTGCCACCAGTGATCGCCGTTCGGCTAGCGGTAAAGAGACCCAGTACTTC	CATSDRRSASGKETQYF
TRBV6-5	TRBD1	TRBJ2-7	NA	TGTGCCAGCAGTTCTCCGGGACAGGGGACCCACGAGCAGTACTTC	CASSSPGQGTHEQYF
TRBV7-5	NA	TRBJ2-1	NA	TGTGCCAGAAGCTTCGGATCTAGCTATACTAACAATGAGCAGTTCTTC	CARSFGSSYTNNEQFF
TRBV27	NA	TRBJ2-7	NA	TGTGCCAGCAGTTTTTCCGGTTACGAGCAGTACTTC	CASSFSGYEQYF
TRBV6-5	TRBD1	TRBJ1-2	NA	TGTGCCAGCACCCCCGGACAGGGGGTAGATGGCTACACCTTC	CASTPGQGVDGYTF
TRBV7-2	NA	TRBJ2-3	few	TGTGCCAGCAGTTCGGGACTGGAAGTAGATACGCAGTATTTT	CASSSGLEVDTQYF
TRBV19	TRBD1	TRBJ1-6	few	TGTGCCAGTAGTATACAGGGGGCGAATAATTCACCCCTCCACTTT	CASSIQGANNSPLHF
TRBV4-2	NA	TRBJ1-1	NA	TGTGCCAGCAGCCAGTCGGGACATGAGTTTGGTGCTGAAGCTTTCTTT	CASSQSGHEFGAEAFF
TRBV9	TRBD1	TRBJ2-4	NA	TGTGCCAGCAGCGCAGGACAGGGACGTACTCGAAACATTCAGTACTTC	CASSAGQGRTRNIQYF
TRBV5-8	NA	TRBJ1-1	NA	TGTGCCAGCAGCCCCAGGATGAATCTGAACACTGAAGCTTTCTTT	CASSPRMNLNTEAFF
TRBV7-3	NA	TRBJ1-1	NA	TGTGCCAGCAGCTCGCAGGGGCCGAACACTGAAGCTTTCTTT	CASSSQGPNTEAFF
TRBV19	TRBD1	TRBJ2-1	NA	TGTGCCAGTAGTATAAGGGGACAGGGTTTGAATGAGCAGTTCTTC	CASSIRGQGLNEQFF
TRBV24-1	NA	TRBJ2-7	NA	TGTGCCACCAGCAACCCGGACAGACCCTACGAGCAGTACTTC	CATSNPDRPYEQYF
TRBV19	NA	TRBJ1-6	NA	TGTGCCAGTAGCCAGGGTCACAGCTCCTATAATTCACCCCTCCACTTT	CASSQGHSSYNSPLHF
TRBV7-9	NA	TRBJ1-4	NA	TGTGCCAGCAGCTTAGGTTCAGTGAATGAAAAACTGTTTTTT	CASSLGSVNEKLFF
TRBV4-3	NA	TRBJ1-3	NA	TGCGCCAGCAGCCAAGAGGGGGCCGTTGGAAACACCATATATTTT	CASSQEGAVGNTIYF
TRBV5-6	NA	TRBJ1-1	NA	TGTGCCAGCAGCTTGGCTACAGGGTACACTGAAGCTTTCTTT	CASSLATGYTEAFF
TRBV6-5	TRBD1	TRBJ1-6	NA	TGTGCCAGCAGAACAGGGGGCGCGAGGTCACCCCTCCACTTT	CASRTGGARSPLHF
TRBV5-1	NA	TRBJ2-7	NA	TGCGCCAGCAGCTTTCTCGGAAGCGGGTCCTACGAGCAGTACTTC	CASSFLGSGSYEQYF
TRBV25-1	NA	TRBJ2-1	NA	TGTGCCAGCAGTGAATCTACTGTATACAATGAGCAGTTCTTC	CASSESTVYNEQFF
TRBV6-5	TRBD1	TRBJ2-2	NA	TGTGCCAGCAGAAAGGGGGCCGGAGGCACCGGGGAGCTGTTTTTT	CASRKGAGGTGELFF